The sequence of this T cell receptor (beta chain) was determined in a study of cytomegalovirus exposure and HLA in healthy donors. The study's findings and limits: As a later analysis revealed, most CMV-associated TCR beta chains appeared HLA-restricted. A few chains linked to CMV were shown in vitro to be specific for CMV antigens.

The V end was cut by 2 bases, the J end by 5 bases, with 7 bases between. This CDR3 is 12 amino acids long. The germline gives CDR1 SGHNT, CDR2 YYREEE (reference sequence). It was healthy bone marrow donors who served as donors. At sampling all donors were nominally healthy, likely with unrecorded immune exposures. This clone was recorded a few times. No antigen is known for it. PCR was performed using 60 Vbeta and 13 Jbeta primers. Measured with immunoSEQ multiplex PCR; TCRdb has only the in-frame clones, and not every one. Of roughly 200,000 clones listed, 70% to 85% are singletons. Sequenced sample: PBMCs. This TCR derives from a woman aged 60 to 75 in good health and CMV-seropositive. This chain links TRBV5-4 with TRBJ1-2, with unresolved D. CDR3 nucleotide sequence: TGTGCCAGCAGCTTAATCGGGTATGGCTACACCTTC. This sequence encodes CASSLIGYGYTF. Looking up the rest from reference TRBV5-4 and TRBJ1-2 gives the full variable domain: ETGVTQSPTHLIKTRGQQVTLRCSSQSGHNTVSWYQQALGQGPQFIFQYYREEENGRGNFPPRFSGLQFPNYSSELNVNALELDDSALYLCASSLIGYGYTFGSGTRLTVV.